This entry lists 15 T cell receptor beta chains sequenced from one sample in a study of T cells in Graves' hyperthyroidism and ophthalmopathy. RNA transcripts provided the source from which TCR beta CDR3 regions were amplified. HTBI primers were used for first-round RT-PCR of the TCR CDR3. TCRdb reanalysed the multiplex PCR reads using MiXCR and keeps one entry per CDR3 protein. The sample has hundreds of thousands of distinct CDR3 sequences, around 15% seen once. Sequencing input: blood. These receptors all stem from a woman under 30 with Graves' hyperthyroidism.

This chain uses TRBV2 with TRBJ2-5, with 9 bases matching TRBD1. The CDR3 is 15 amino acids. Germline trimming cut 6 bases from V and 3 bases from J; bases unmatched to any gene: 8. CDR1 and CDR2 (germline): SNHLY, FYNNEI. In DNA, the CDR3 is TGTGCCAGCAGACGGGACAGGGTAGACGAAGAGACCCAGTACTTC. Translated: CASRRDRVDEETQYF. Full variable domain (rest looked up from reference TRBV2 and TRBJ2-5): EPEVTQTPSHQVTQMGQEVILRCVPISNHLYFYWYRQILGQKVEFLVSFYNNEISEKSEIFDDQFSVERPDGSNFTLKIRSTKLEDSAMYFCASRRDRVDEETQYFGPGTRLLVL.

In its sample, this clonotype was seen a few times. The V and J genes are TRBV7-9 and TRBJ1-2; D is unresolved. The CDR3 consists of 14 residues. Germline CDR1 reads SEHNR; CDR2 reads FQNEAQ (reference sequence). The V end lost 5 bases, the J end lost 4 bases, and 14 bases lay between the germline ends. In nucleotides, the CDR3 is TGTGCCAGCAGCGAAAACCGGGAGTTCTATGGCTACACCTTC. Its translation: CASSENREFYGYTF.

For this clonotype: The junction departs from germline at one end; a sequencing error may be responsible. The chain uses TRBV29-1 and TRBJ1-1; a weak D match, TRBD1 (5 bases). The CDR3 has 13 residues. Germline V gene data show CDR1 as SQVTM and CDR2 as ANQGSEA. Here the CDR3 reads CSAETLGRTLAFF. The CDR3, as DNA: TGCAGCGCTGAAACCCTCGGCAGGACACTTGCTTTCTTT.

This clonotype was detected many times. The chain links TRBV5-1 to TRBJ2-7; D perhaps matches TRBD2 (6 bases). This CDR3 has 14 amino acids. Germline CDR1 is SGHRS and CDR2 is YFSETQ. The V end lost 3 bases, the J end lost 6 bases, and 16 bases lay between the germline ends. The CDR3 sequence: CASSWTGLEVEQYF. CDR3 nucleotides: TGCGCCAGCAGCTGGACGGGACTCGAAGTCGAGCAGTACTTC.

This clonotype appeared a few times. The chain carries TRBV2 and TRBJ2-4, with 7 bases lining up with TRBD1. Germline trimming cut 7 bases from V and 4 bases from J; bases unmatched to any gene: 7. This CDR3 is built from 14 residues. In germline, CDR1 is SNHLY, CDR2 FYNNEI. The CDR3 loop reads CASNQGDSKNIQYF. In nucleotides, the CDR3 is TGTGCCAGCAACCAGGGGGACAGTAAAAACATTCAGTACTTC.

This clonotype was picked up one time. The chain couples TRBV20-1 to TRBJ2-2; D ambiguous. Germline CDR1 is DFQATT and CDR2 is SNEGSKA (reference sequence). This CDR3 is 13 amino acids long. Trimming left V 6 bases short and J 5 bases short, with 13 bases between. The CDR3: CSARSLYTGELFF. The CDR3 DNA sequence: TGCAGTGCCCGGAGTTTGTATACCGGGGAGCTGTTTTTT.

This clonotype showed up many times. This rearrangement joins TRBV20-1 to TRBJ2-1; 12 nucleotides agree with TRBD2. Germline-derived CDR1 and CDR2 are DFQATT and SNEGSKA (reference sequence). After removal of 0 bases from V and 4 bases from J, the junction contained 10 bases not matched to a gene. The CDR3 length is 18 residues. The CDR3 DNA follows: TGCAGTGCTAGAGATCGGCCTAGCGGGAGGGGAATTTACAATGAGCAGTTCTTC. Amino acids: CSARDRPSGRGIYNEQFF.

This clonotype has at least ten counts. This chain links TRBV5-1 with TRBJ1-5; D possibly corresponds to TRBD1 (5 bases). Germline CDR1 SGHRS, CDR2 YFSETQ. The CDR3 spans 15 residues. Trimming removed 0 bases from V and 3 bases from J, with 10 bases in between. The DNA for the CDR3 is TGCGCCAGCAGCTTGGCATCAGGGTTCAATCAGCCCCAGCATTTT. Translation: CASSLASGFNQPQHF.

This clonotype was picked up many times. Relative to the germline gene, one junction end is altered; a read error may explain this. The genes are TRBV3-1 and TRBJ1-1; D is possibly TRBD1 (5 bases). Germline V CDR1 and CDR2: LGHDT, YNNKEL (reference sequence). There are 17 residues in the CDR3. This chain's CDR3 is CASRQGRWGTRHTEAFF. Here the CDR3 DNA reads TGTGCCAGCAGGCAAGGACGCTGGGGGACCCGACATACTGAAGCTTTCTTT.

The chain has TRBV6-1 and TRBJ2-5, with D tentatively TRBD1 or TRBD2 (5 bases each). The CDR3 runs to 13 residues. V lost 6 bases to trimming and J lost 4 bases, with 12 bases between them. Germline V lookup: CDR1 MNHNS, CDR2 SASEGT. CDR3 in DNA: TGTGCCAGCAGGCCCGGGGACCGAGAGACCCAGTACTTC. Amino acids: CASRPGDRETQYF.

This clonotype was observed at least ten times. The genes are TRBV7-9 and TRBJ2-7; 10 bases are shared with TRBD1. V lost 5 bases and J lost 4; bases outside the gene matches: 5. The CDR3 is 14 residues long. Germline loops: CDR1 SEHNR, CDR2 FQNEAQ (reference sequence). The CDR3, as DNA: TGTGCCAGCAGCAGGGGGACAGGGGTTTACGAGCAGTACTTC. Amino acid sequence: CASSRGTGVYEQYF.

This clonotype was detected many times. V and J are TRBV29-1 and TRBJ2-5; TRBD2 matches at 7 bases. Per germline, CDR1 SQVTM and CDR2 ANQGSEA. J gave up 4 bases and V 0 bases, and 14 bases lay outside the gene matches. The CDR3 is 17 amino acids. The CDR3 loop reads CSVEDRRPWGGIETQYF. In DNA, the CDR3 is TGCAGCGTTGAAGATCGCCGCCCGTGGGGAGGGATAGAGACCCAGTACTTC.

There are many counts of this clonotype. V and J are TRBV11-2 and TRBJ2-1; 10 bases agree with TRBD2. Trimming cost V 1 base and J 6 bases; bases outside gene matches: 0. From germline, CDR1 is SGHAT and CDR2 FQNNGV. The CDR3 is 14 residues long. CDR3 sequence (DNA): TGTGCCAGCAGCTTAGTAGCGGGAGGCAATGAGCAGTTCTTC. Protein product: CASSLVAGGNEQFF. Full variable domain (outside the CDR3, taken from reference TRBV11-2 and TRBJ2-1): EAGVAQSPRYKIIEKRQSVAFWCNPISGHATLYWYQQILGQGPKLLIQFQNNGVVDDSQLPKDRFSAERLKGVDSTLKIQPAKLEDSAVYLCASSLVAGGNEQFFGPGTRLTVL.

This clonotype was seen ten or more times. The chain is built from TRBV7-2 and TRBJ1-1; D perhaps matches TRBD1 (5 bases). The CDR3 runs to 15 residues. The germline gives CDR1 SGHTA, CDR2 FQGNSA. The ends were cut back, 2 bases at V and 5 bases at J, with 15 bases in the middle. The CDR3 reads CASSLRDWGRTEAFF. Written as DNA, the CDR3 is TGTGCCAGCAGCTTAAGGGATTGGGGGAGGACTGAAGCTTTCTTT.

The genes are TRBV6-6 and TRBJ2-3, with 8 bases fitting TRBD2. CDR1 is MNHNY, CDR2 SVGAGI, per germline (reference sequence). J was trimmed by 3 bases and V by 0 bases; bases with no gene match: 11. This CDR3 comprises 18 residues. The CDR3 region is CASSYSNGRAYQTDTQYF. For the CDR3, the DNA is TGTGCCAGCAGTTACTCGAACGGGAGGGCGTATCAGACAGATACGCAGTATTTT.